This TCR beta chain was documented in a study of early T cells in non-severe SARS-CoV-2 infection. This clonotype was counted between two and nine times. V was pared by 8 bases and J by 7 bases, with 12 bases between. The CDR3 runs 12 residues. The germline CDR1 and CDR2 sequences are MNHEY and SVGEGT. Via MiXCR, TCRdb re-called the 5' RACE reads, giving one row per CDR3 protein. The table lists 45,000 to 70,000 distinct CDR3 sequences, roughly 7.1% of them singletons. The chain recombines TRBV6-2 or TRBV6-3 with TRBJ2-1, with D maybe TRBD2 (6 bases). The starting material was whole blood, obtained at baseline. This TCR derives from an adult who was a healthcare worker with PCR-confirmed SARS-CoV-2 infection or an uninfected control (not recorded which). DNA for the CDR3: TGTGCCAGCCGGAGGGAGTTAAATGAGCAGTTCTTC. Protein: CASRRELNEQFF.